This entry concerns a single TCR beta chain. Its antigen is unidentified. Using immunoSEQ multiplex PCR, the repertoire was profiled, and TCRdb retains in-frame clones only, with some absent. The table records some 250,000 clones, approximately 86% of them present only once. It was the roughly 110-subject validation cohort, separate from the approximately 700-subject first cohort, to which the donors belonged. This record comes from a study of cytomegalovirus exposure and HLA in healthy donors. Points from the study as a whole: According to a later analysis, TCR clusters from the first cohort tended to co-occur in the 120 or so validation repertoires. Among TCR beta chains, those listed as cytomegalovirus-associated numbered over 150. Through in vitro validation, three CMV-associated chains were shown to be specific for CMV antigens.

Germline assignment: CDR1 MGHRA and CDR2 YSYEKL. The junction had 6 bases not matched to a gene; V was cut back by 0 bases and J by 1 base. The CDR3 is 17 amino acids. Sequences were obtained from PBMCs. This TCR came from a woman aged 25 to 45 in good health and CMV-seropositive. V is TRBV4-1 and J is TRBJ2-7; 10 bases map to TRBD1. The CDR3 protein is CASSQDWWTGGSYEQYF. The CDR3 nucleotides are TGCGCCAGCAGCCAAGATTGGTGGACAGGGGGATCCTACGAGCAGTACTTC.